The 2 T cell receptor beta chains in this list originate from one sample, sequenced in a study of T cell responses to AZD1222 COVID-19 vaccine. Sequenced by immunoSEQ multiplex PCR; TCRdb stores in-frame clones only, minus some. This sample has roughly 120,000 clones; 75% to 95% occur once, and the top ten carry over 2.5%. The specimen was peripheral blood, collected on day 0 of AZD1222 vaccination. The source of these receptors is an adult in good health.

This clone occurred once. The chain combines TRBV6-5 with TRBJ2-7; 7 bases are a match to TRBD2. The germline CDR1 and CDR2 sequences are MNHEY and SVGAGI. J lost 7 bases, V lost 10 bases, and 10 bases had no gene match. This CDR3 has 12 residues. The CDR3 region has the DNA TGTGCCACGCGGGCGGGAGCCTTGGAGCAGTACTTC. This translates into CATRAGALEQYF.

The chain couples TRBV5-8 to TRBJ1-2; the D gene is possibly TRBD1 (5 bases). The germline CDR1 and CDR2 sequences are SGHTS and YDEGEE. V lost 0 bases and J lost 3, with 6 bases in between. This CDR3 has 13 residues. CDR3 loop: CASSLVGDYGYTF. The CDR3 nucleotides are TGTGCCAGCAGCTTGGTGGGGGACTATGGCTACACCTTC.